The 29 T cell receptor beta chains below come from one sample, sequenced in a study of technical replicates of blood from a few donors. Profiled with immunoSEQ multiplex PCR; TCRdb holds only in-frame clones, not every one. The sample yields 62,000 or so clones, around 87% seen once. The specimen sequenced was PBMCs. These receptors were taken from a human donor in good health. Some clones in this sample may be carry-over from other donors' samples.

The chain recombines TRBV7-3 with TRBJ2-1, with TRBD1 matching over 8 bases. Per germline, CDR1 SGHTA and CDR2 FQGTGA. V lost 3 bases, J lost 6 bases, and 4 bases stayed unmatched. The CDR3 is made up of 14 amino acids. The CDR3 protein is CASSFAGGFNEQFF. In nucleotides, the CDR3 is TGTGCCAGCAGCTTCGCAGGGGGCTTCAATGAGCAGTTCTTC. The full variable domain, rest sourced from reference TRBV7-3 and TRBJ2-1, is GAGVSQTPSNKVTEKGKYVELRCDPISGHTALYWYRQSLGQGPEFLIYFQGTGAADDSGLPNDRFFAVRPEGSVSTLKIQRTERGDSAVYLCASSFAGGFNEQFFGPGTRLTVL.

The chain uses TRBV28 and TRBJ1-2; D possibly corresponds to TRBD1 (6 bases). The V end was cut by 5 bases, the J end by 8 bases, with 21 bases between. The CDR3 has 15 amino acids. Germline assignment: CDR1 MDHEN and CDR2 SYDVKM. The CDR3 DNA follows: TGTGCCAGCAGTCCTGGGGGGGCGGGCCCCTGGGGCTACACCTTC. Translated: CASSPGGAGPWGYTF.

The rearrangement links TRBV6-1 to TRBJ2-7; D possibly corresponds to TRBD1 (6 bases). Germline-derived CDR1 and CDR2 are MNHNS and SASEGT. This CDR3 region has 14 residues. V was cut by 10 bases and J by 5 bases, with 21 bases left in between. CDR3 protein: CAISGAVGGHEQYF. The CDR3 DNA is TGTGCCATCTCAGGGGCTGTCGGAGGCCACGAGCAGTACTTC.

The chain is built from TRBV29-1 and TRBJ1-2, with TRBD1 as a possible D gene (5 bases). V was shortened by 3 bases and J by 8 bases, with 19 bases between the two germline ends. The CDR3 runs 14 residues. Germline lookup yields CDR1 SQVTM and CDR2 ANQGSEA. CDR3 loop: CSVDRESIFEGYTF. In DNA, the CDR3 is TGCAGCGTTGACAGGGAAAGCATTTTTGAAGGCTACACCTTC.

The V and J genes are TRBV30 and TRBJ2-3; D remains ambiguous. V lost 0 bases, J lost 6 bases, and 10 bases lay in between. CDR3 length equals 13 residues. The germline CDR1 and CDR2 sequences are GTSNPN and SVGIG (reference sequence). CDR3 region: CAWSVGLEDTQYF. The CDR3, as DNA: TGTGCCTGGAGTGTAGGTCTGGAGGATACGCAGTATTTT.

The chain combines TRBV7-2 with TRBJ1-3; 7 bases line up with TRBD1. J lost 7 bases, V lost 3 bases, and 6 bases had no gene match. CDR3 length: 14 amino acids. CDR1 is SGHTA and CDR2 is FQGNSA in the germline V gene. CDR3 nucleotide sequence: TGTGCCAGCAGCTTGGGACAGAGCGGGAACACCATATATTTT. Translated: CASSLGQSGNTIYF.

This rearrangement joins TRBV6-5 to TRBJ2-7; tentative D call: TRBD1 (5 bases). The CDR3 has 13 residues. In germline, CDR1 is MNHEY, CDR2 SVGAGI. V shed 5 bases and J shed 9 bases, with 17 bases lying between them. The CDR3 here is CASSTEQARRQYF. CDR3 DNA sequence: TGTGCCAGCAGTACGGAACAGGCCCGTCGGCAGTACTTC.

Written as DNA, the CDR3 is TGTGCCAGCAGCCCCGGGGGAACTCAGCCCCAGCATTTT. Protein product: CASSPGGTQPQHF. The V and J genes are TRBV7-8 and TRBJ1-5, with a possible D match to TRBD1 (5 bases). In germline, CDR1 is SGHVS, CDR2 FQNEAQ. CDR3 length equals 13 residues. The V end lost 5 bases, the J end lost 6 bases, and 11 bases lay between the germline ends.

The chain joins TRBV7-9 to TRBJ2-3, with D possibly matching TRBD1 (5 bases). Trimming pared 5 bases from V and 4 bases from J, leaving 22 bases between. CDR3 length equals 17 residues. Germline assignment: CDR1 SEHNR and CDR2 FQNEAQ (reference sequence). CDR3 sequence reads: CASSLRRAGMRPDTQYF. Here the CDR3 DNA reads TGTGCCAGCAGCCTACGCCGGGCAGGGATGAGGCCAGATACGCAGTATTTT.

The rearrangement links TRBV21-1 to TRBJ1-1; the D call TRBD1 from the table was never checked on the DNA. TRBV21-1 is labeled a pseudogene. This CDR3 comprises 16 residues. Here the CDR3 DNA reads TGTGCCAGCAGCAAAGATTGGCAGGGAAGAGAAACTGAAGCTTTCTTT. Its translation is CASSKDWQGRETEAFF.

This clone appeared once. The chain uses TRBV2 and TRBJ2-2; TRBD2 aligns across 9 bases. This CDR3 spans 15 amino acids. Trimming cost V 8 bases and J 1 base; bases outside gene matches: 5. The germline V gene has CDR1 SNHLY and CDR2 FYNNEI. The CDR3 is CASWAAGGNTGELFF. CDR3 bases: TGTGCCAGCTGGGCAGCGGGAGGGAACACCGGGGAGCTGTTTTTT.

This clone was seen a single time. The J gene is TRBJ2-3, the V gene TRBV9; 12 bases match TRBD2. The CDR3 spans 16 residues. The V and J ends lost 4 bases and 1 base, in that order; junction bases with no gene match: 4. Germline V gene data show CDR1 as SGDLS and CDR2 as YYNGEE. In nucleotides, the CDR3 is TGTGCCAGCAGCATCCGGACTAGCGGGGGCACAGATACGCAGTATTTT. It yields the protein CASSIRTSGGTDTQYF.

The rearrangement joins TRBV11-3 to TRBJ2-7, with a tentative D call TRBD1 (5 bases). The germline V and J ends were trimmed by 1 base and 3 bases, with 10 bases remaining between them. The CDR3 is made up of 14 amino acids. Germline loops: CDR1 SGHNT, CDR2 YENEEA. CDR3 in DNA: TGTGCCAGCAGCTTAGGGGGCGGACACTACGAGCAGTACTTC. Translating it yields CASSLGGGHYEQYF. The whole variable domain, filled in from reference TRBV11-3 and TRBJ2-7, reads EAGVVQSPRYKIIEKKQPVAFWCNPISGHNTLYWYLQNLGQGPELLIRYENEEAVDDSQLPKDRFSAERLKGVDSTLKIQPAELGDSAVYLCASSLGGGHYEQYFGPGTRLTVT.

The CDR3 spells CASSPKEGFYGYTF. DNA of the CDR3: TGTGCCAGCTCACCGAAAGAGGGATTCTATGGCTACACCTTC. The chain recombines TRBV18 with TRBJ1-2; D call uncertain. This CDR3 has 14 residues. V was trimmed by 3 bases and J by 4 bases, leaving 12 bases between them. Germline CDR1 reads KGHSH; CDR2 reads LQKENI.

The rearrangement uses TRBV11-2 and TRBJ2-3; 9 bases agree with TRBD1. CDR3 size: 14 residues. With 4 bases clipped from V and 7 bases from J, the junction kept 6 bases outside the gene matches. CDR1 and CDR2 from the germline V gene are SGHAT and FQNNGV. The DNA for the CDR3 is TGTGCCAGCAGCTGGGGGACAGGGCTTTATACGCAGTATTTT. Protein product: CASSWGTGLYTQYF.

The V and J genes are TRBV15 and TRBJ2-2, with a weak D call TRBD2 (5 bases). Per the germline V gene, CDR1 is LNHNV and CDR2 is YYDKDF (reference sequence). The length of the CDR3 is 15 residues. The V gene lost 0 bases and the J gene lost 4 bases, with 9 bases spanning the gap. CDR3 coding DNA: TGTGCCACCAGCAGAGATTTGGGGAGCACCGGGGAGCTGTTTTTT. This gives the protein CATSRDLGSTGELFF.

The genes are TRBV5-6 and TRBJ1-4, with 7 positions matching TRBD1. The germline CDR1 and CDR2 sequences are SGHDT and YYEEEE. The V segment lost 2 bases and the J segment 3 bases; nucleotides outside the gene matches: 10. This CDR3 has 17 amino acids. CDR3 DNA: TGTGCCAGCAGCTTAGCCGGGACAGCCGCTTCTAATGAAAAACTGTTTTTT. It encodes CASSLAGTAASNEKLFF.

The chain recombines TRBV18 with TRBJ2-1; 7 bases align to TRBD2. The CDR3 loop spans 15 amino acids. J gave up 4 bases and V 3 bases, and 6 bases lay outside the gene matches. Germline lookup yields CDR1 KGHSH and CDR2 LQKENI. CDR3 region: CASSPKAGEYNEQFF. The CDR3 DNA reads as TGTGCCAGCTCACCTAAGGCGGGAGAGTACAATGAGCAGTTCTTC. The full variable domain, completed using reference TRBV18 and TRBJ2-1, is NAGVMQNPRHLVRRRGQEARLRCSPMKGHSHVYWYRQLPEEGLKFMVYLQKENIIDESGMPKERFSAEFPKEGPSILRIQQVVRGDSAAYFCASSPKAGEYNEQFFGPGTRLTVL.

V and J are TRBV5-1 and TRBJ1-5; TRBD1 is a possible D gene (5 bases). This CDR3 is 14 amino acids long. The V gene lost 3 bases and the J gene lost 0 bases, with 7 bases spanning the gap. Germline values: CDR1 SGHRS, CDR2 YFSETQ. This chain's CDR3 is CASSSGDSNQPQHF. CDR3 DNA: TGCGCCAGCAGCTCGGGGGATAGCAATCAGCCCCAGCATTTT. Variable domain in full (rest from reference TRBV5-1 and TRBJ1-5): KAGVTQTPRYLIKTRGQQVTLSCSPISGHRSVSWYQQTPGQGLQFLFEYFSETQRNKGNFPGRFSGRQFSNSRSEMNVSTLELGDSALYLCASSSGDSNQPQHFGDGTRLSIL.

A few counts support this clone. The V and J genes are TRBV5-6 and TRBJ2-1; TRBD2 agrees at 7 bases. Trimming cost V 0 bases and J 7 bases; bases outside gene matches: 4. Germline V gives CDR1 SGHDT, CDR2 YYEEEE. The CDR3 length is 14 residues. The CDR3 coding sequence is TGTGCCAGCAGCTTGGTACGGGGAGGGAATGAGCAGTTCTTC. It yields the protein CASSLVRGGNEQFF.

The genes are TRBV9 and TRBJ2-1; TRBD2 aligns across 9 bases. Looked up from germline, CDR1 is SGDLS and CDR2 is YYNGEE. This CDR3 spans 17 amino acids. Germline trimming cut 4 bases from V and 9 bases from J; bases unmatched to any gene: 17. The CDR3 sequence is CASSPRPIAGGRSEQFF. The CDR3 DNA sequence: TGTGCCAGCAGCCCACGCCCCATTGCGGGGGGGCGTTCTGAGCAGTTCTTC.

The CDR3 DNA reads TGCAGTGCTAGAGTCAGGCGGGAGGAGTTCTTC. Translating gives CSARVRREEFF. The chain combines TRBV20-1 with TRBJ2-1; 8 bases match TRBD2. Looked up from germline, CDR1 is DFQATT and CDR2 is SNEGSKA (reference sequence). V lost 1 base, J lost 14 bases, and 4 bases stayed unmatched. This CDR3 is 11 amino acids long.

The rearrangement links TRBV25-1 to TRBJ1-1; D ambiguous. The CDR3 length is 14 residues. Trimming left V 2 bases short and J 1 base short, with 8 bases between. Germline V gene lookup returns CDR1 MGHDK and CDR2 SYGVNS. The CDR3 here is CASSELYSNTEAFF. Written as DNA, the CDR3 is TGTGCCAGCAGTGAACTCTACTCGAACACTGAAGCTTTCTTT.

This clone appeared once. J is TRBJ1-5 and V is TRBV9; 9 bases are a match to TRBD1. Germline assignment: CDR1 SGDLS and CDR2 YYNGEE. The CDR3 spans 15 residues. The ends lost 4 bases at V and 5 bases at J; junction bases unmatched: 7. CDR3 DNA sequence: TGTGCCAGCAGCCCCACCGGGACAGGGTATCAGCCCCAGCATTTT. This translates into CASSPTGTGYQPQHF.

The J gene is TRBJ2-2, the V gene TRBV5-4; TRBD1 is a possible D gene (5 bases). CDR3 size: 15 residues. Trimming shortened V by 5 bases and J by 0 bases, and 11 bases separated the two germline ends. CDR1 SGHNT and CDR2 YYREEE come from the germline V gene (reference sequence). The CDR3 DNA reads TGTGCCAGCAGAATCATGACAGCGAACACCGGGGAGCTGTTTTTT. This codes for CASRIMTANTGELFF.

The chain is built from TRBV15 and TRBJ1-5, with D uncertain. Trimming took off 0 bases at V and 10 bases at J, with 13 bases between the two ends. CDR1 is LNHNV and CDR2 is YYDKDF in the germline V gene (reference sequence). This CDR3 contains 14 residues. This chain's CDR3 is CATSRESLNDPQHF. For the CDR3, the DNA is TGTGCCACCAGCAGAGAGAGCCTCAATGATCCCCAGCATTTT.

The genes are TRBV4-2 and TRBJ1-3, with D tentatively TRBD1 (6 bases). Per germline, CDR1 LGHNA and CDR2 YNFKEQ. Trimming pared 0 bases from V and 0 bases from J, leaving 9 bases between. This CDR3 contains 16 residues. The CDR3 sequence is CASSQETGSSGNTIYF. Written as DNA, the CDR3 is TGTGCCAGCAGCCAAGAAACAGGGAGCTCTGGAAACACCATATATTTT.

The rearrangement uses TRBV6-1 and TRBJ1-6, with 7 bases aligning to TRBD1. The germline V gene has CDR1 MNHNS and CDR2 SASEGT. This CDR3 is 14 amino acids long. V shed 2 bases and J 9 bases; nucleotides not matched to a gene: 4. The chain's CDR3 is CASSELRDSSPLHF. The CDR3, as DNA: TGTGCCAGCAGTGAACTCCGGGACAGTTCACCCCTCCACTTT.

This chain uses TRBV28 with TRBJ2-3; 15 bases agree with TRBD2. Unmatched junction bases numbered 9, after V lost 1 base and J lost 4 bases. Germline CDR1 MDHEN, CDR2 SYDVKM. The CDR3 spans 19 residues. Written as DNA, the CDR3 is TGTGCCAGCAGTTTATCTGCCTCGGGACTAGCGGGGGGCGCAGATACGCAGTATTTT. Amino acid sequence: CASSLSASGLAGGADTQYF.